This TCR beta chain emerged from a study of T-cell reconstitution after alpha-beta-depleted transplantation in children. Unmatched junction bases numbered 8, after V lost 7 bases and J lost 2 bases. This CDR3 contains 15 residues. Germline V lookup: CDR1 MNHEY, CDR2 SVGEGT. As it was prepared, the TCRbeta library received unique molecular identifiers. One entry per CDR3 protein, called by TCRdb with MiXCR from the PCR reads. This repertoire shows roughly 610,000 distinct CDR3 sequences, over 9.5% found once; its top ten account for around 4%. This receptor was taken from a human donor who donated a stem cell graft to a child with acute myeloid leukemia. The V gene is TRBV6-2 or TRBV6-3, the J gene TRBJ2-7; TRBD2 agrees at 10 bases. The specimen comprised PBMCs from the stem cell graft donor, sampled from the stem cell graft. Written as DNA, the CDR3 is TGTGCCAGCACATTGTGGGGGACTAGCGCCTACGAGCAGTACTTC. Translated: CASTLWGTSAYEQYF.